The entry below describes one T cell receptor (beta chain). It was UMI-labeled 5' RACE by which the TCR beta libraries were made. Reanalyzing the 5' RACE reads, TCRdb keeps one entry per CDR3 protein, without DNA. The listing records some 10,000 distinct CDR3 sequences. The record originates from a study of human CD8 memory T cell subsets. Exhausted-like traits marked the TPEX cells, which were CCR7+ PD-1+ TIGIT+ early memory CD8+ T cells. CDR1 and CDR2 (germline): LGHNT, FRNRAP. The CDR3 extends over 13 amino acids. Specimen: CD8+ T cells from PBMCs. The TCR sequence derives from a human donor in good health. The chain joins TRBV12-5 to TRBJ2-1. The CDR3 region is CASGETAINEQFF. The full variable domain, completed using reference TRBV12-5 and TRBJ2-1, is DARVTQTPRHKVTEMGQEVTMRCQPILGHNTVFWYRQTMMQGLELLAYFRNRAPLDDSGMPKDRFSAEMPDATLATLKIQPSEPRDSAVYFCASGETAINEQFFGPGTRLTVL.